A single TCR beta chain is shown here with its context. V shed 4 bases and J 4 bases; nucleotides not matched to a gene: 5. Germline CDR1 is MNHEY and CDR2 is SMNVEV (reference sequence). The length of the CDR3 is 14 residues. The data were produced by immunoSEQ multiplex PCR, yet TCRdb's version contains in-frame clones alone and is incomplete. The sample contains a few hundred thousand clones, 70% to 90% of which appear only once. This specimen belongs to a study of blood T cell repertoires in COVID-19. Study-wide background: The United States, Italy and Spain supplied acute and convalescent COVID-19 samples. PBMCs, B-cell-depleted T cells, or T cells provided the cDNA or gDNA that made up the material.

The rearrangement joins TRBV27 to TRBJ1-1; 8 bases are shared with TRBD1. The source is a woman in her 30s who had recovered from COVID-19. Source material: peripheral blood. The CDR3, as DNA: TGTGCCAGCAGTTACCAGGGGGCACTCACTGAAGCTTTCTTT. The encoded protein is CASSYQGALTEAFF.